This T cell receptor beta chain is from a study of regulatory T cells in long-lasting Graves disease. Germline V gene lookup returns CDR1 MGHRA and CDR2 YSYEKL. The CDR3 spans 16 residues. Germline trimming cut 4 bases from V and 2 bases from J; bases unmatched to any gene: 4. Study observations and caveats: Preferential use of TRBV28, TRBJ1-2 and TRBJ2-5 was seen in persistent disease.

The TCR beta library used iRepertoire HTBI primers with Arm-PCR amplification of CDR3. TCRdb re-called the multiplex PCR reads with MiXCR, one entry per CDR3 protein. The sample records 450,000 to 700,000 distinct CDR3 sequences, approximately 13% being singletons. Time point defined: newly diagnosed GD, antithyroid drugs for less than 3 months. PBMCs were the source of the RNA used for TCR sequencing. The authors drew patients from an endocrinology department in Xi'an, China. Blood from the periphery, approximately 10 milliliters in all, was drawn into EDTA tubes. About this clonotype itself: Its antigen remains unidentified.

A further study also used this sample, focusing on T cells in Graves' hyperthyroidism and ophthalmopathy.

This receptor was obtained from a man aged 30 to 45 with Graves disease. The specimen was peripheral blood mononuclear cells (PBMCs), collected at new diagnosis, from a patient treated with antithyroid drugs. V usage is TRBV4-1 and J usage is TRBJ2-7; 14 nucleotides align to TRBD2. This CDR3 is CASSRGLAGVAYEQYF. The CDR3, as DNA: TGCGCCAGCAGCCGGGGACTAGCGGGGGTCGCCTACGAGCAGTACTTC.